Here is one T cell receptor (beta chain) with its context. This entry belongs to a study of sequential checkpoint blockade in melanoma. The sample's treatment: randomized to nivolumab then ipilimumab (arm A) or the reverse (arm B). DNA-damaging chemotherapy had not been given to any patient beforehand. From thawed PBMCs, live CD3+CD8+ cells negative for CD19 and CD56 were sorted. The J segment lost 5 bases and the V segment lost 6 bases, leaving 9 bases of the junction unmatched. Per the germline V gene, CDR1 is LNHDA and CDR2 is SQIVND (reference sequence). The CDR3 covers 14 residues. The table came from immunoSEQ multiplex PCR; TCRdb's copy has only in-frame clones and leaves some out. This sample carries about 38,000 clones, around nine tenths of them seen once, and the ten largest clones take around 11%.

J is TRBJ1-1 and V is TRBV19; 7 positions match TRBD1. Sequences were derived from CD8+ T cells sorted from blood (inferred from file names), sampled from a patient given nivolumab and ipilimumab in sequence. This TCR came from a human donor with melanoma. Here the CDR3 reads CASSRPDRVTEAFF. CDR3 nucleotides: TGTGCCAGTAGCCGCCCCGACAGGGTAACTGAAGCTTTCTTT.